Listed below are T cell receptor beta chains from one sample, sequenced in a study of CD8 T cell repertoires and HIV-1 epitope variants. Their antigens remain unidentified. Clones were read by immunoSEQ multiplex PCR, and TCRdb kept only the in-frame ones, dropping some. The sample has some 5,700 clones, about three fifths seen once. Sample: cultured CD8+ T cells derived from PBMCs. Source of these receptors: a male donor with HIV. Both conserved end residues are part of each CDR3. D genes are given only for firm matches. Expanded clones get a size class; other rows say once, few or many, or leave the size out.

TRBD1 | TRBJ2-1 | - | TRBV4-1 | TGCGCCAGCAGCCCGTCGGACAGGCCCCATGAGCAGTTCTTC | CASSPSDRPHEQFF
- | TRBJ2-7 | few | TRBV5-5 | TGTGCCAGCAGTAATCAGGGGCCCGAGCAGTACTTC | CASSNQGPEQYF
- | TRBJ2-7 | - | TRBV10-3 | TGTGCCATCAGGGATACCTCCTACGAGCAGTACTTC | CAIRDTSYEQYF
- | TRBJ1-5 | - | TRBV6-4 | TGCCCCACGAGGGAAGTGGTATTATGTAGCAATCAGCCCCAGCATTTT | CPTREVVLCSNQPQHF
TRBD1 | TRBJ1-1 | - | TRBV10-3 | TGTGCCATCGGGCGGGGACAGGGACGCACTGAAGCTTTCTTT | CAIGRGQGRTEAFF
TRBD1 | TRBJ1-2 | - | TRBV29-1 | TGCAGCGTCGGGACAGACTATGGCTACACCTTC | CSVGTDYGYTF
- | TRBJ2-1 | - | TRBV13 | TGTGCCAGCAGCTTTCCCCTGGGGGAGCAGTTCTTC | CASSFPLGEQFF
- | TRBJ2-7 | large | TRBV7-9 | TGTGCCAGCAGCTTACGAGCGGGCGAGCAGTACTTC | CASSLRAGEQYF
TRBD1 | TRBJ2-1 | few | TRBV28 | TGTGCCAGCAGTTTATCACAGGGGATATCCTACAATGAGCAGTTCTTC | CASSLSQGISYNEQFF
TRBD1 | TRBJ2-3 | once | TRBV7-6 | TGTGCCAGCAGCAGGGACAGTGATACGCAGTATTTT | CASSRDSDTQYF
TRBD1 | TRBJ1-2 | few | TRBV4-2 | TGTGCCAGCAGCCCTAACTCCGGGACAGGATTAGATGGCTACACCTTC | CASSPNSGTGLDGYTF
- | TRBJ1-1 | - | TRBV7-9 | TGTGCCAGCAGCTCCGAAGTTATCATGAACACTGAAGCTTTCTTT | CASSSEVIMNTEAFF
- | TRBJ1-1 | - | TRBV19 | TGTGCCAGTACCTCTAACCGGGCCCTTGGCGCTGAAGCTTTCTTT | CASTSNRALGAEAFF
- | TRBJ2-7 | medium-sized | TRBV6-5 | TGTGCCAGCAGTCCCCCCGAGAAGGCCTCCTACGAGCAGTACTTC | CASSPPEKASYEQYF
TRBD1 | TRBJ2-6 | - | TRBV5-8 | TGTGCCAGCAGCGCCCTTGTGGGACAGGGTACTGGGGCCAACGTCCTGACTTTC | CASSALVGQGTGANVLTF
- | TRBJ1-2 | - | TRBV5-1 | TGCGCCAGCAGCTTCCAACCGAGAGCTAACTATGGCTACACCTTC | CASSFQPRANYGYTF
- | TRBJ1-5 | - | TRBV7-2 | TGTGCCAGCAGCTTACGGCCTAATCAGCCCCAGCATTTT | CASSLRPNQPQHF
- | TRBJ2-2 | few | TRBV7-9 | TGTGCCAGCAGCTTTCGCGGGAACACCGGGGAGCTGTTTTTT | CASSFRGNTGELFF
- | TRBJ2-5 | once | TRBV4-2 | TGTGCCAGCAGCTTCCTAACACCTCAAGAGACCCAGTACTTC | CASSFLTPQETQYF
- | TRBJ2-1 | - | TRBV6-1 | TGTGCCAGCAGGGCGCTTCCCCAGGGAAATGAGCAGTTCTTC | CASRALPQGNEQFF
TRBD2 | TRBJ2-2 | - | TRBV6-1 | TGTGCCAGCATGGGGGGGGCGAACACCGGGGAGCTGTTTTTT | CASMGGANTGELFF
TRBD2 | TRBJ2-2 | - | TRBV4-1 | TGCGCCAGCAGCTCCGGACTAGCGGGGGGCCCTCCTCCCGGGGAGCTGTTTTTT | CASSSGLAGGPPPGELFF
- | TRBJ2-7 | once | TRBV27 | TGTGCCAGCAGTTTATCGGGCACAGCCTACGAGCAGTACTTC | CASSLSGTAYEQYF
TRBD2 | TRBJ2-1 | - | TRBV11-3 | TGTGCCAGCAGCTTAGGTCGGAGCGGGGGGCCGTTTGGTGAGCAGTTCTTC | CASSLGRSGGPFGEQFF
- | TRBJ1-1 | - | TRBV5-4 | TGTGCCAGCAGCTTAGATTTAGGAGGGGGCACTGAAGCTTTCTTT | CASSLDLGGGTEAFF
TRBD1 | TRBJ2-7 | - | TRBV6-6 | TGTGCCAGCAGCGAATCCGGGACAGGGGCCGACGAGCAGTACTTC | CASSESGTGADEQYF
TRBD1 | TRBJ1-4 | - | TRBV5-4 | TGTGCCAGCAGCTTTTCGGGACAGGGTTTAGGAGAAAAACTGTTTTTT | CASSFSGQGLGEKLFF
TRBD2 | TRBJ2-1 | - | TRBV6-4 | TGTGCCAGCAGTGACTCGACTAGCGGGAGCAATGAGCAGTTCTTC | CASSDSTSGSNEQFF
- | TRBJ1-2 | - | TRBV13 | TGTGCCAGCAGCACCCGCCCATCCTACTATGGCTACACCTTC | CASSTRPSYYGYTF
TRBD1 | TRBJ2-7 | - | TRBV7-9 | TGTGCCAGCAGCCCCATGCCTTTTACCGGGACAGCCTCCTCCTACGAGCAGTACTTC | CASSPMPFTGTASSYEQYF
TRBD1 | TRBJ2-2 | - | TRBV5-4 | TGTGCCAGCAGCTCAGACAGGGGGGGCACCGGGGAGCTGTTTTTT | CASSSDRGGTGELFF
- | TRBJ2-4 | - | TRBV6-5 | TGTGCCAGCAGGAACACTGGACAGAGCTGGTACTTC | CASRNTGQSWYF
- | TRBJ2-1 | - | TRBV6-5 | TGTGCCAGCAGTCCTGGGGGTGGCGAGCAGTTCTTC | CASSPGGGEQFF
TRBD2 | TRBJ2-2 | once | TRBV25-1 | TGTGCCAGCAGTGCGATAAGCGGGGCGAACACCGGGGAGCTGTTTTTT | CASSAISGANTGELFF
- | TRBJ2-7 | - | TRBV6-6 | TGTGCCAGCAGTTACTCGGAGGGAAGCTCCTACGAGCAGTACTTC | CASSYSEGSSYEQYF
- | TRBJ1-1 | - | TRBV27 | TGTGCCAGCAGTTACCTGCGGCAGGGGCCTGCGAACACTGAAGCTTTCTTT | CASSYLRQGPANTEAFF
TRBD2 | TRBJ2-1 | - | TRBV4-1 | TGCGCCAGCAGCCTCAGCGGGATCCTTCGGGATGAGCAGTTCTTC | CASSLSGILRDEQFF
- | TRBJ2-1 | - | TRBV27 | TGTGCCAGCAGTTTATATTTTGCGGACAGAGCCTACAATGAGCAGTTCTTC | CASSLYFADRAYNEQFF
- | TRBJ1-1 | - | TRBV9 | TGTGCCAGCAGCGTAGTAGGGGGGCCAGGGTTCACTGAAGCTTTCTTT | CASSVVGGPGFTEAFF
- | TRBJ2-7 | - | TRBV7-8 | TGTGCCAGCAGCTTAGAACAGGGATACGACGAGCAGTACTTC | CASSLEQGYDEQYF
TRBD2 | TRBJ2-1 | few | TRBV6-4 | TGTGCCAGCAGTGACTCAACTAGCGGGAGCAATGAGCAGTTCTTC | CASSDSTSGSNEQFF
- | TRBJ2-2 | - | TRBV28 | TGTGCCAGCAGTTTATCGGGACAGAACACCGGGGAGCTGTTTTTT | CASSLSGQNTGELFF
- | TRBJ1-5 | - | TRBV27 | TGTGCCAGCAGTTTGGAACGGATCTCGTTCTCCAATCAGCCCCAGCATTTT | CASSLERISFSNQPQHF
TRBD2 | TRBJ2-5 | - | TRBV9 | TGTGCCAGCAGCGGCCGGGACTATGAGCGGCAGACCCAGTACTTC | CASSGRDYERQTQYF
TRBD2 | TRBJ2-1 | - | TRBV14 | TGTGCCAGCAGCCTCACGGTGGGAGCGGGGGCCTACAATGAGCAGTTCTTC | CASSLTVGAGAYNEQFF
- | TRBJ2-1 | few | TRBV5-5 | TGTGCCAGCAGCTTGGACGGCGGGATGAGCCGCGAGCAGTTCTTC | CASSLDGGMSREQFF
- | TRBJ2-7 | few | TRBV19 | TGTGCCAGTAGCTCTCTCTCCGAGCAGTACTTC | CASSSLSEQYF
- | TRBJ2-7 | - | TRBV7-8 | TGTGCCAGCAGCTTAGACAGGGAGTCCTACGAGCAGTACTTC | CASSLDRESYEQYF
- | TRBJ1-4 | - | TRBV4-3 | TGCGCCAGCAGCCAAGATGGACGGTCTAATGAAAAACTGTTTTTT | CASSQDGRSNEKLFF
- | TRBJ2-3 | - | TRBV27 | TGTGCCAGCAGTTCGGGTCAGGCCACAGATACGCAGTATTTT | CASSSGQATDTQYF
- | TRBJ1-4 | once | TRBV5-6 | TGTGCCAGCAGCTTGGATGGGAGGACTAATGAAAAACTGTTTTTT | CASSLDGRTNEKLFF